Sequencing of this T cell receptor (beta chain) was carried out in a study of blood T cells in healthy people across ages (dated by TCRdb to the mid-2010s). Turning to the overall study: In model experiments, template switching captured about one uniquely barcoded TCR beta cDNA molecule for every two T cells. Two additional independent replicas of 1 million unique cDNA reads from the same blood draw were analyzed for two donors (one aged 18 to 29 and one aged 80 or older). Donors of different ages were randomly distributed across sequencing lanes to avoid experimental bias. The study measured age-related changes in TCR beta repertoire diversity using deep sequencing normalized with unique cDNA molecular identifiers. Donors were grouped into four age groups: young (average approximately 15 years), middle-aged (roughly 40), aged (about 60) and long-lived (approximately 81). Broad study findings and their caveats: As age increased, observed TCR beta diversity per million T cells dropped in a roughly linear way, and a significant reduction was already evident by age roughly 36. Compared with the aged group, the long-lived group had more naive CD4+ T cells, fewer expanded clones and increased TCR diversity, suggesting age selection. The CMV infection status of donors was not known, potentially confounding age-related changes in expanded clonotypes. Total diversity estimates from one million sequenced T cells were considered lower bounds and underestimates. Because profiling used bulk unsorted PBMCs, naive and antigen-experienced compartments could not be compared conclusively. The percentage of naive T cells measured by flow cytometry correlated strongly with observed TCR beta diversity.

The receptor library was made with 5' RACE. The sample was run on an Illumina HiSeq 2500. A second about 6 to 11 cycle PCR used a sample-barcoded 5' primer and a J-beta primer mix. A template-switch 5' adaptor carrying 12 random nucleotides introduced a unique molecular identifier onto each TCR beta cDNA molecule. At least 3 million CDR3-containing paired-end reads were obtained from each sample. All of the RNA was converted into first-strand cDNA using the Mint cDNA synthesis kit, with a TRBC-specific oligonucleotide serving as the primer. Following uracil-DNA glycosylase treatment, a first 18-cycle PCR with universal primers M1SS and BC2_uni_R was performed on all cDNA. For the original study's pipeline: For normalization, 1 million high-quality reads were randomly selected from each sample, with every read carrying a distinct molecular identifier. Instead of being binned into consensus sequences, reads that shared molecular identifiers were thrown out. CDR3 identification, clonotype clustering and error correction used MiTCR with a Q25 quality threshold and the strictest error-elimination algorithm. Lower-bound total TCR beta diversity was estimated with a nonparametric unseen species model using Euler transformation. TCRdb itself trimmed the public reads at Q25 with fastp, ran MiXCR and retained productive beta chains. Each record represents a unique CDR3 protein, reported with the most common genes and DNA among its rows. Clone size and V and J calls follow TCRdb, not the original study. Within this sample are 920,000 or so distinct CDR3 sequences, with roughly 45% of them counted one time only. The ten largest account for 18% of the sample.

The CDR3 runs 15 amino acids, cysteine and phenylalanine included. Of all the DNA, just the CDR3 is kept, 45 bases in frame from base 1. Trimming removed 6 bases from V and 4 bases from J, leaving 13 bases between the germline ends. CDR1 MNHEY and CDR2 SMNVEV were looked up in the germline V gene (reference sequence). Remarks on this clonotype: It has no known antigen specificity. No much larger clone exists at a distance of one base, and base qualities are not known.

Systemically healthy Caucasian individuals from Russia, approximately 39 in total and aged roughly 6 to 100 years, were included as donors. Each donor gave around 9.8 milliliters of peripheral blood, collected into EDTA-treated Vacutainer tubes. Ficoll-Paque density-gradient centrifugation was used to isolate PBMCs, with at least 7 million per sample. Total RNA was extracted from PBMCs with Trizol reagent, with at least 5.5 micrograms obtained per sample. For every donor, flow cytometry on a PBMC aliquot measured the percentage of naive CD45RAhigh/CD27high T cells. The sequence was collected from a woman aged 55-70 years in good health. The chain links TRBV27 with TRBJ1-6; the D gene is not confidently resolved. Sequencing was performed on blood. The sequenced DNA is TGTGCCAGCAGCTTCAACAGCCTTTATAATTCACCCCTCCACTTT. It translates to CASSFNSLYNSPLHF.